The rows below give T cell receptor beta chains drawn from one sample of a study of shared clonotypes between healthy human individuals. Sequencing was performed with immunoSEQ multiplex PCR; in TCRdb, only in-frame clones are kept and a portion is missing. The table records approximately 980,000 clones, 60% to 85% of them present only once. The material sequenced was memory CD4+ T cells sorted from blood. The receptors were gathered from a young man in good health. Both conserved end residues are part of each CDR3.

TRBJ2-7 TRBV9 CASSPLTGSMYEQYF
TRBJ2-2 TRBV6-5 CASSYSMSAGELFF
TRBJ1-1 TRBV5-1 CASSLVAGGPTEAFF
TRBJ2-7 TRBV2 CASILRDGQYF
TRBJ1-2 TRBV19 CASTNGAGEGYTF
TRBJ1-6 TRBV2 CASSVDWGYNSPLHF
TRBJ2-7 TRBV18 CASSPGGPPREQYF
TRBJ2-7 TRBV7-9 CASSPSTGTGFVKQYF
TRBJ2-3 TRBV6-1 CASSGWDRGRLVGSTDTQYF
TRBJ1-5 TRBV6-1 CASIGQGNQPQHF
TRBJ1-1 TRBV5-1 CASSLSAGRERYTEAFF
TRBJ1-1 TRBV12-5 CASGLGRTNTEAFF
TRBJ1-6 TRBV18 CASSPFLGQGDSPLHF
TRBJ1-1 TRBV10-3 CAISDSRGQKPNTEAFF
TRBJ2-2 TRBV28 CASSFRAGSTYTGELFF
TRBJ2-7 TRBV7-2 CASSPPGQYYEQYF
TRBJ2-3 TRBV6-1 CASRGQNTDTQYF